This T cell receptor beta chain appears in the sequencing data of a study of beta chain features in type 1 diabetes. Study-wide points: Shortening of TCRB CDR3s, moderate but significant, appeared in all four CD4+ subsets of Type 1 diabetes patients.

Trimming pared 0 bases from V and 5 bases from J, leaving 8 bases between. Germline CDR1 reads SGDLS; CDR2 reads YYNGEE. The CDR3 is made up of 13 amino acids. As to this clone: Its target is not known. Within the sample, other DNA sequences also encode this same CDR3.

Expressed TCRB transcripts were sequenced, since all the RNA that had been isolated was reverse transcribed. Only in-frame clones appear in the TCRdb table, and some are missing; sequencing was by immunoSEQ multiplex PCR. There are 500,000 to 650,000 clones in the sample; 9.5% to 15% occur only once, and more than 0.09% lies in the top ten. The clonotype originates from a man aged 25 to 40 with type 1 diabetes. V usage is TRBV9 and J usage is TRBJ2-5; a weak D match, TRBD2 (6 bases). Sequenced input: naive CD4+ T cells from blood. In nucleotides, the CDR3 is TGTGCCAGCAGCGTAGTGGGAGGTGAGACCCAGTACTTC. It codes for CASSVVGGETQYF. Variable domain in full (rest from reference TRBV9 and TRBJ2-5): DSGVTQTPKHLITATGQRVTLRCSPRSGDLSVYWYQQSLDQGLQFLIQYYNGEERAKGNILERFSAQQFPDLHSELNLSSLELGDSALYFCASSVVGGETQYFGPGTRLLVL.